The clone carrying this T cell receptor (beta chain) occurred many times. This entry comes from a study of patients and donors after allogeneic stem cell transplantation. TCRdb used MiXCR to reprocess the RT-PCR reads, holding one entry per CDR3 protein. Of about a million distinct CDR3 sequences in the sample, approximately 19% are singletons; the top ten hold around 6%. V was cut by 1 base and J by 5 bases, with 12 bases left in between. Germline CDR1 SQVTM, CDR2 ANQGSEA. The CDR3 totals 14 residues. The chain combines TRBV29-1 with TRBJ2-1; D remains unclear. The TCR was taken from a human donor who was either an allogeneic HSCT recipient or a stem cell or donor lymphocyte infusion donor (not recorded which). It is not recorded whose cells these are; they may come from a transplant donor. The sample consisted of blood, either unsorted or a sorted T cell fraction (not recorded which). CDR3 amino acids: CSVEVPGRDNEQFF. CDR3 nucleotide sequence: TGCAGCGTTGAAGTGCCCGGTAGGGACAATGAGCAGTTCTTC.